Sequencing of this T cell receptor (beta chain) was carried out in a study of read filtering for tumor transcriptome and immune sequencing (dated by TCRdb to the early 2020s). With regard to the full study: The cohort consisted of roughly 18 male and under 15 female patients, with a mean age of around 66 years and an age range of 47 to 80. The study compared TCR repertoires from targeted immune repertoire sequencing and bulk whole-transcriptome sequencing run on the same bone marrow samples. As a main aim, a read-filtering strategy for immune repertoire data was addressed, with the specific question being whether clonotypes supported by a single read should be removed. Per sample, about 4.05 to 10.27 million TCR-region mapped reads were obtained with IR-seq, compared with only 85 to 1273 with RNA-seq. By revised international staging, under 10 patients were R-ISS I, 16 were R-ISS II and over five were R-ISS III. After DNase treatment, whole-transcriptome libraries were prepared using the TruSeq RNA Access Library Prep Kit. On the study overall, not on this receptor specifically: Single-read clonotypes made up about 81.9% of clonotypes but 3.5% to 4.5% of total reads in IR-seq, and over 60% of clonotypes and 35% to 55% of reads in RNA-seq. When single-read clonotypes were removed, the proportions of shared clonotypes in IR-seq and RNA-seq correlated more strongly. IR-seq captured clonotypes at much higher depth and more reliably than RNA-seq, and smaller IR-seq throughput sufficed to identify most shared clonotypes. The sorted CD138-negative fraction was composed of a mixed bone marrow immune population rather than of purified T cells.

Starting from approximately 0.4 ug RNA, TCR libraries were constructed with the Immunoverse kit using molecular barcoded adaptors that cover the alpha/delta and beta/gamma chains. The same RNA used for transcriptome sequencing was used for TCR library preparation. TCR libraries were sequenced on an Illumina HiSeq 4000 with 2 x 150 cycles. The study's own analysis went as follows. Using MiXCR, which included quality filtering and error correction, TCR reads were aligned to human V, D, J and C references and then assembled into CDR3 clonotypes. The tcR package in R was used to analyze clonotype counts and gene usage diversity. Raw mapping reads were checked after the RNA-seq reads had been mapped by STAR aligner version 2.5.3a onto the human GRCh37 genome. To test how sequencing depth affects detected clonotypes, IR-seq fastq files were randomly downsampled with Seqtk 1.3. Clones were called with MiXCR by TCRdb after fastp trimmed the public reads at Q25, and only in-frame beta chains were retained. Rows with a matching CDR3 protein are joined into one entry that keeps the most common DNA and genes. For this entry, the V and J calls and clone size follow TCRdb and not the study's own pipeline. This sample holds about 48,000 distinct CDR3 sequences; less than 20% were observed only once. 15% of the sample comes from the top ten.

The table lists this clonotype with many counts. The clone's antigen remains unknown. The input lacks base qualities; no much larger clone sits a single base away. The CDR3 starts with the cysteine, ends with the phenylalanine, and has 12 residues. The kept DNA is CDR3 alone, 36 bases in frame from the first base. V is shortened by 0 bases, J by 6 bases, and the region joining them spans 3 bases. For CDR1 and CDR2, the germline V gene lists SGHRS and YFSETQ. Bone marrow was sampled from every patient at the time of active disease. Ficoll-Hypaque density gradient centrifugation was used to isolate bone marrow mononuclear cells. Myeloma plasma cells were removed and CD138-negative cells were obtained by negative selection following labeling with CD138 magnetic microbeads on a MACS separator. Flow cytometry with CD138 antibodies on an Attune NxT was used to check how pure the isolated cells were. TRIzol reagent was used to extract total RNA, and a NanoDrop spectrophotometer was used to quantify the extracted RNA. Paired RNA-seq and IR-seq were performed on the CD138-negative bone marrow sample of each patient.

The sequence derives from a donor aged 40 or older with multiple myeloma. The receptor chain draws on TRBV5-1 and TRBJ1-4; no D segment can be confidently identified. Specimen: a population of CD138-negative cells sorted from bone marrow. The cell subset or site label, as the study defines it: bone marrow mononuclear cells depleted of CD138+ plasma/myeloma cells by negative magnetic selection. This receptor carries the CDR3 CASSLGDEKLFF. The DNA sequence is TGCGCCAGCAGCTTGGGAGATGAAAAACTGTTTTTT. Where the CDR3 stops, the reference TRBV5-1 and TRBJ1-4 genes take over; the full variable domain is KAGVTQTPRYLIKTRGQQVTLSCSPISGHRSVSWYQQTPGQGLQFLFEYFSETQRNKGNFPGRFSGRQFSNSRSEMNVSTLELGDSALYLCASSLGDEKLFFGSGTQLSVL.